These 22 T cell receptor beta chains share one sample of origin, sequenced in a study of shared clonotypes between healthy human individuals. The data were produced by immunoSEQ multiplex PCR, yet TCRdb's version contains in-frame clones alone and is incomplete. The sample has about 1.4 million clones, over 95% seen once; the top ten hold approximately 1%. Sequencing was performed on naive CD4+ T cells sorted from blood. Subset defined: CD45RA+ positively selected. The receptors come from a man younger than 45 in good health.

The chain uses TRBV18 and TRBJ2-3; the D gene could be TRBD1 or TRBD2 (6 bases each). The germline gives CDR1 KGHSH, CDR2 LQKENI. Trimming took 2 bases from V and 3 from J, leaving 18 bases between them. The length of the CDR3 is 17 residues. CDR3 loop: CASSPRGAGLGTDTQYF. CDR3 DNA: TGTGCCAGCTCACCAAGGGGGGCTGGATTAGGAACAGATACGCAGTATTTT.

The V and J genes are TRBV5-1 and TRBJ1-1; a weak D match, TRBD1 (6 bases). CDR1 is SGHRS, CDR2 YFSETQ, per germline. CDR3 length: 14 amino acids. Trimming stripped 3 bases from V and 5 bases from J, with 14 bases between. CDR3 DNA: TGCGCCAGCAGCTGGCAAGGAGGGACAACTGAAGCTTTCTTT. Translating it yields CASSWQGGTTEAFF.

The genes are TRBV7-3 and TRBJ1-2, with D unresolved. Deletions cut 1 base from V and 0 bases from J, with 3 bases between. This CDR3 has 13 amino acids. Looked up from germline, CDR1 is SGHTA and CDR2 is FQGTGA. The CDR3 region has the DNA TGTGCCAGCAGCTTAAGCCCTAACTATGGCTACACCTTC. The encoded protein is CASSLSPNYGYTF.

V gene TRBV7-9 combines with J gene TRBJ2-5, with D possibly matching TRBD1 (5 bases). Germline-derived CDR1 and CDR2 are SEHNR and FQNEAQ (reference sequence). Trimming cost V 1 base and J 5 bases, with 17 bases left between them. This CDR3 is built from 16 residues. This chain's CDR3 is CASSLGLDTLRETQYF. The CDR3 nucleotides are TGTGCCAGCAGCTTAGGTTTGGACACTTTGAGGGAGACCCAGTACTTC.

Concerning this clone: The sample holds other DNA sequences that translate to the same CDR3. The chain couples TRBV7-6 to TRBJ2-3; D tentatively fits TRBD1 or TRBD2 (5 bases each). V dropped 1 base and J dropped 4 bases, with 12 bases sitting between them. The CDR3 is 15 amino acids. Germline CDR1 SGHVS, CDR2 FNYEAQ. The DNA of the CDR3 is TGTGCCAGCAGCTTAGGCACAGGAGGTGCAGATACGCAGTATTTT. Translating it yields CASSLGTGGADTQYF.

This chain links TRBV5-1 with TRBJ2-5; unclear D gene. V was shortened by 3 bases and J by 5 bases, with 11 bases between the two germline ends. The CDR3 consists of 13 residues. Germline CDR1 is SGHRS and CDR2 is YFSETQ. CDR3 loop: CASSSTQLETQYF. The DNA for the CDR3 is TGCGCCAGCAGCTCGACCCAATTGGAGACCCAGTACTTC.

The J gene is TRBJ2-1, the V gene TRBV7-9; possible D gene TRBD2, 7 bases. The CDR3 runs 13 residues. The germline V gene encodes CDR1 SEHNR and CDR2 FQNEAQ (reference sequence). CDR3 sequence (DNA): TGTGCATCTCGGGGGGCCCAATACAATGAGCAGTTCTTC. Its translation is CASRGAQYNEQFF.

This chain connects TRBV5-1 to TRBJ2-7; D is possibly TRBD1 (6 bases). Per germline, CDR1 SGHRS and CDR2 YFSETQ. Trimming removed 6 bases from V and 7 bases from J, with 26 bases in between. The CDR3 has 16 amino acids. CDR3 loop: CASTPRPRDTGGEQYF. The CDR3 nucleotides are TGCGCCAGCACCCCGCGCCCCCGGGACACCGGCGGTGAGCAGTACTTC.

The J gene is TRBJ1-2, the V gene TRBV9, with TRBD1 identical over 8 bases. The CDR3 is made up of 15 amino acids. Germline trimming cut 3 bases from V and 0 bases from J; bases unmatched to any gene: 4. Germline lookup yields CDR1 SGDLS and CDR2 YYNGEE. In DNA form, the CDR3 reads TGTGCCAGCAGCGGAGGACAGGGAGCTAACTATGGCTACACCTTC. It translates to CASSGGQGANYGYTF.

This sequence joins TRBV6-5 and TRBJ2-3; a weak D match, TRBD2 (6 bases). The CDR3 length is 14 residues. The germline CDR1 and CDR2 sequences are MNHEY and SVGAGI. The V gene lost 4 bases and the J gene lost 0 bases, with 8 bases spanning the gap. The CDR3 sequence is CASSLADSTDTQYF. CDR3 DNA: TGTGCCAGCAGTTTAGCGGATAGCACAGATACGCAGTATTTT.

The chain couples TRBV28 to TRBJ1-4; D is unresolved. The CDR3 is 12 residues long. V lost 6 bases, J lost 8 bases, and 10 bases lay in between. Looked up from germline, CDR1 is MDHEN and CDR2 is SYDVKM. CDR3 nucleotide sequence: TGTGCCAGCAGAGACCTCGGGGAAAAACTGTTTTTT. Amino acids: CASRDLGEKLFF. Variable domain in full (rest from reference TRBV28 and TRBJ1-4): DVKVTQSSRYLVKRTGEKVFLECVQDMDHENMFWYRQDPGLGLRLIYFSYDVKMKEKGDIPEGYSVSREKKERFSLILESASTNQTSMYLCASRDLGEKLFFGSGTQLSVL.

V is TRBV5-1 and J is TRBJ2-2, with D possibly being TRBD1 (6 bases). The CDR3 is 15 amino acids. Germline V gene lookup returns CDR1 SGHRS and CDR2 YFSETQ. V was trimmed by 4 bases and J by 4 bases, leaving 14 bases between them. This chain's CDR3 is CASSPRGGSTGELFF. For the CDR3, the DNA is TGCGCCAGCAGCCCCCGAGGGGGTAGCACCGGGGAGCTGTTTTTT.

This chain's CDR3 is CASSLPPTPSSGVAKNIQYF. In DNA form, the CDR3 reads TGCGCCAGCAGCTTGCCCCCTACCCCTTCTAGCGGAGTAGCCAAAAACATTCAGTACTTC. This rearrangement joins TRBV5-1 to TRBJ2-4, with 7 bases that match TRBD2. This CDR3 is 20 amino acids long. The junction had 16 bases not matched to a gene; V was cut back by 1 base and J by 0 bases. From germline, CDR1 is SGHRS and CDR2 YFSETQ.

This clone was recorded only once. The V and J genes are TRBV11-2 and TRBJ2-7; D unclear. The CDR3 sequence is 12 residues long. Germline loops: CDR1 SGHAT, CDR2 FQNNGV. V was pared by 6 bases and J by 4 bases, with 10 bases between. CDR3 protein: CASRVGGYEQYF. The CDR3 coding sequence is TGTGCCAGCAGGGTGGGTGGGTACGAGCAGTACTTC. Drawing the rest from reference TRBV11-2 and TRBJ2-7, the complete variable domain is EAGVAQSPRYKIIEKRQSVAFWCNPISGHATLYWYQQILGQGPKLLIQFQNNGVVDDSQLPKDRFSAERLKGVDSTLKIQPAKLEDSAVYLCASRVGGYEQYFGPGTRLTVT.

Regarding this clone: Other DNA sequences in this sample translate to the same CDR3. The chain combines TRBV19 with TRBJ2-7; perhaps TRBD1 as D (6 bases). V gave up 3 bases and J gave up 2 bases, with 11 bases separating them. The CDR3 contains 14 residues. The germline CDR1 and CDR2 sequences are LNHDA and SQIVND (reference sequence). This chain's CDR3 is CASSIRGPTYEQYF. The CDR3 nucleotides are TGTGCCAGTAGTATCAGGGGTCCAACCTACGAGCAGTACTTC.

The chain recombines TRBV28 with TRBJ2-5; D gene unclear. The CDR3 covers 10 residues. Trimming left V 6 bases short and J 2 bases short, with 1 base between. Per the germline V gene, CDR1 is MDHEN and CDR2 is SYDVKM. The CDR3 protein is CASRQETQYF. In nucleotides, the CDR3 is TGTGCCAGCAGACAAGAGACCCAGTACTTC.

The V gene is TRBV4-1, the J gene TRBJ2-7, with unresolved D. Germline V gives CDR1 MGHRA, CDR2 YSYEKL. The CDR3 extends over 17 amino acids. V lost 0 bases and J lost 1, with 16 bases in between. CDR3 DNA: TGCGCCAGCAGCCAAGATAGCCCCGTTGGCAGTTCCTACGAGCAGTACTTC. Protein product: CASSQDSPVGSSYEQYF.

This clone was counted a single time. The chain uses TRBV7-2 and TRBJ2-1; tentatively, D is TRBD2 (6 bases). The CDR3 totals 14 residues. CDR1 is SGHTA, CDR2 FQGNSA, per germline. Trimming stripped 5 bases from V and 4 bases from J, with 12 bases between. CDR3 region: CASSDSGAYNEQFF. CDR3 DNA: TGTGCCAGCAGCGATTCGGGAGCATACAATGAGCAGTTCTTC.

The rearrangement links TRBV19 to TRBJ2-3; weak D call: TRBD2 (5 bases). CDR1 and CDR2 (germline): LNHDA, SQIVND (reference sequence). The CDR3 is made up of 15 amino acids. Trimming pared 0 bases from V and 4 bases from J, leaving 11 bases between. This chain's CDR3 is CASSIDPKAADTQYF. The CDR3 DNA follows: TGTGCCAGTAGTATAGACCCCAAAGCGGCAGATACGCAGTATTTT.

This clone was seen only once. The CDR3 is CASSSGTAQTLFEQYF. CDR3 sequence (DNA): TGCGCCAGCAGCTCGGGGACAGCTCAAACCCTTTTCGAGCAGTACTTC. V is TRBV5-1 and J is TRBJ2-7; 7 bases map to TRBD1. The junction had 15 bases not matched to a gene; V was cut back by 3 bases and J by 6 bases. The CDR3 covers 16 residues. The germline gives CDR1 SGHRS, CDR2 YFSETQ.

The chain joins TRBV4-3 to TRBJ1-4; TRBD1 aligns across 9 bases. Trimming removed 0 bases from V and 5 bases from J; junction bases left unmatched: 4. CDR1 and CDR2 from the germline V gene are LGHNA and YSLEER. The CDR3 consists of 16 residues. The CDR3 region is CASSQDTGTGNEKLFF. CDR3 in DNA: TGCGCCAGCAGCCAAGATACCGGGACAGGGAATGAAAAACTGTTTTTT.

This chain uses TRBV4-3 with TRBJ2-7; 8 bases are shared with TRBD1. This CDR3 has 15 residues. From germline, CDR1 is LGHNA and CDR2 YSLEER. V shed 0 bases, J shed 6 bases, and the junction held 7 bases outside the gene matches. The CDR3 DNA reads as TGCGCCAGCAGCCAAGATGGCGCAGGGGGCAGCGAGCAGTACTTC. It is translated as CASSQDGAGGSEQYF.